The entry that follows covers one T cell receptor beta chain sequence. Its specificity is unknown. This sample stems from a study of CD8 T cells in Susac syndrome. Study-level findings and limits: It was acknowledged in the study that its TCR sequencing and HLA analysis involved a relatively small number of individuals.

Reverse transcription of about 0.45 to 1 ug RNA was carried out with random hexamers. An immunoSEQ multiplex PCR generated amplified TCR beta CDR3 products spanning 54 Vbeta and 13 Jbeta. One entry per CDR3 protein results from TCRdb running MiXCR on the immunoSEQ multiplex PCR reads. The sample has about 200,000 distinct CDR3 sequences; approximately 95% are singletons. Sequencing of TCR beta was carried out in blood CD8+ and CD4+ T cells. TEMRA cells were FACS-enriched, while CD8+ and CD4+ T cells were negatively isolated. CDR3 length: 14 amino acids. V was clipped by 8 bases and J by 1 base, with 15 bases between them. Germline-derived CDR1 and CDR2 are SEHNR and FQNEAQ (reference sequence).

The V and J genes are TRBV7-9 and TRBJ2-7; tentatively, D is TRBD2 (5 bases). The source is a human donor in good health. The sequenced material came from CD4+ T cells from PBMCs. The CDR3 sequence is CASGSGGESYEQYV. The CDR3, as DNA: TGTGCCAGCGGCTCTGGTGGGGAGTCCTACGAGCAGTACGTC.